This T cell receptor beta chain was captured by sequencing in a study of read filtering for tumor transcriptome and immune sequencing. Study results and limitations: This fraction held mixed bone marrow immune cells after CD138-negative sorting. IR-seq and RNA-seq agreed better without single-read clonotypes. Single-read clonotypes: 80% to 90% of IR-seq clonotypes (roughly 3.5% of reads), about 70% of RNA-seq clonotypes (around 45% of reads). RNA-seq captured clonotypes less deeply and reliably than IR-seq.

Molecular barcoded adaptors covering alpha/delta and beta/gamma chains were used on 400 ng RNA. Using its own MiXCR run on the reads, TCRdb lists one record per CDR3 protein. Of 30,000 to 35,000 distinct CDR3 sequences in the sample, approximately 17% were seen once. The germline gives CDR1 LGHNA, CDR2 YNFKEQ. J was trimmed by 5 bases and V by 1 base; bases with no gene match: 9. This CDR3 region has 17 residues. This clonotype is termed medium-sized. Its antigen is as yet unknown. The material sequenced was a population of CD138-negative cells sorted from bone marrow. The V gene is TRBV4-2, the J gene TRBJ2-1; TRBD2 matches at 9 bases. The sequence derives from a donor at least 40 years old with multiple myeloma. The CDR3 region is CASSQAFSGGPNNEQFF. The CDR3 DNA reads TGTGCCAGCAGCCAAGCGTTTAGCGGGGGTCCCAACAATGAGCAGTTCTTC.